These 17 T cell receptor beta chains came from one sample sequenced in a study of early T cells in non-severe SARS-CoV-2 infection. TCRdb redid the calling of the 5' RACE reads with MiXCR, one entry per CDR3 protein. The data hold about 26,000 distinct CDR3 sequences, with 4% to 4.5% observed a single time. The sequencing sample was made of whole blood. These receptors were collected from an adult who was a healthcare worker with PCR-confirmed SARS-CoV-2 infection or an uninfected control (not recorded which).

This clonotype was detected ten times or more. J is TRBJ2-2 and V is TRBV20-1; D perhaps matches TRBD2 (6 bases). CDR3 length equals 13 residues. The germline V gene encodes CDR1 DFQATT and CDR2 SNEGSKA (reference sequence). V was shortened by 6 bases and J by 4 bases, with 12 bases between the two germline ends. CDR3 nucleotide sequence: TGCAGTGCAGTGGACTACCGCACCGGGGAGCTGTTTTTT. Translation gives CSAVDYRTGELFF.

The V call is TRBV29-1, the J call TRBJ1-3; the D gene is possibly TRBD1 (5 bases). The CDR3 is 13 amino acids. V was shortened by 6 bases and J by 0 bases, with 9 bases between the two germline ends. Germline V gene data show CDR1 as SQVTM and CDR2 as ANQGSEA. CDR3: CSVQANSGNTIYF. CDR3 coding DNA: TGCAGCGTACAGGCGAACTCTGGAAACACCATATATTTT.

In this sample, this clonotype turned up many times. V gene TRBV10-3 combines with J gene TRBJ2-1, with 9 positions matching TRBD1. After removal of 3 bases from V and 7 bases from J, the junction contained 10 bases not matched to a gene. The CDR3 covers 16 residues. The germline CDR1 and CDR2 sequences are ENHRY and SYGVKD. CDR3 amino acids: CAISDQQGARGNEQFF. The DNA for the CDR3 is TGTGCCATCAGTGATCAACAGGGGGCGAGGGGGAATGAGCAGTTCTTC.

This clonotype was detected ten times or more. This sequence joins TRBV20-1 and TRBJ2-7; D is uncertain. CDR1 is DFQATT and CDR2 is SNEGSKA in the germline V gene (reference sequence). This CDR3 comprises 13 residues. V gave up 4 bases and J gave up 7 bases, with 17 bases separating them. The CDR3 region has the DNA TGCAGTGCTACAGGATCGCCGCCTATTGAGCAGTACTTC. Its translation is CSATGSPPIEQYF.

This clonotype was seen repeatedly, ten times or more. The CDR3 DNA reads as TGTGCCAGCAGCCGGGGACAGGGTCGGAATCAGCCCCAGCATTTT. Amino acids: CASSRGQGRNQPQHF. The chain employs TRBV7-2 and TRBJ1-5; 9 bases fit TRBD1. This CDR3 region has 15 residues. Germline CDR1 reads SGHTA; CDR2 reads FQGNSA. The V segment lost 5 bases and the J segment 4 bases; nucleotides outside the gene matches: 6.

This clonotype was detected many times. The rearrangement joins TRBV29-1 to TRBJ1-1; perhaps TRBD1 as D (5 bases). The CDR3 is 15 residues long. The germline V gene has CDR1 SQVTM and CDR2 ANQGSEA. V lost 0 bases and J 1 base, leaving 12 bases between the germline ends. As DNA, the CDR3 is TGCAGCGTTGAAGATCGAGACAGAACGAACACTGAAGCTTTCTTT. Residues: CSVEDRDRTNTEAFF. Based on the CDR3 plus reference TRBV29-1 and TRBJ1-1, the full variable domain is SAVISQKPSRDICQRGTSLTIQCQVDSQVTMMFWYRQQPGQSLTLIATANQGSEATYESGFVIDKFPISRPNLTFSTLTVSNMSPEDSSIYLCSVEDRDRTNTEAFFGQGTRLTVV.

This clonotype was seen repeatedly, ten times or more. The chain has TRBV6-6 and TRBJ1-5; possible D gene TRBD1, 5 bases. The germline CDR1 and CDR2 sequences are MNHNY and SVGAGI (reference sequence). The CDR3 has 15 residues. V gave up 6 bases and J gave up 5 bases, with 17 bases separating them. CDR3 sequence: CASSPRGELDQPQHF. The CDR3 DNA follows: TGTGCCAGCAGCCCGCGGGGGGAATTGGATCAGCCCCAGCATTTT.

This clonotype was seen many times. V is TRBV5-1 and J is TRBJ1-2; no definite D call. The CDR3 consists of 15 residues. Germline assignment: CDR1 SGHRS and CDR2 YFSETQ. V was cut by 1 base and J by 2 bases, with 12 bases left in between. CDR3 DNA: TGCGCCAGCAGCTTGAGGCAGTCCCCCAACTATGGCTACACCTTC. Protein: CASSLRQSPNYGYTF.

This clonotype was detected ten times or more. This sequence joins TRBV27 and TRBJ2-3; 7 bases map to TRBD1. Trimming took 2 bases from V and 4 from J; bases not matched to a gene: 6. CDR3 length: 15 residues. Germline V CDR1 and CDR2: MNHEY, SMNVEV (reference sequence). DNA for the CDR3: TGTGCCAGCAGTTTAAGACAGGGTGGAGCAGATACGCAGTATTTT. This gives the protein CASSLRQGGADTQYF.

This clonotype was recorded at least ten times. V and J are TRBV10-3 and TRBJ2-2, with 8 nucleotides matching TRBD2. Germline CDR1 ENHRY, CDR2 SYGVKD. This CDR3 contains 13 residues. J lost 6 bases, V lost 3 bases, and 0 bases had no gene match. CDR3 sequence reads: CAISDGRAGELFF. In DNA form, the CDR3 reads TGTGCCATCAGTGACGGGAGGGCCGGGGAGCTGTTTTTT.

This clonotype was observed at least ten times. As DNA, the CDR3 is TGTGCCAGCAGCGTAGAGGGACACCCCTCCGAGCAGTACTTC. Encoded protein: CASSVEGHPSEQYF. The chain recombines TRBV9 with TRBJ2-7; a weak D match, TRBD1 (6 bases). Trimming stripped 0 bases from V and 6 bases from J, with 13 bases between. The CDR3 runs 14 residues. Germline-derived CDR1 and CDR2 are SGDLS and YYNGEE. Full variable domain (missing parts from reference TRBV9 and TRBJ2-7): DSGVTQTPKHLITATGQRVTLRCSPRSGDLSVYWYQQSLDQGLQFLIQYYNGEERAKGNILERFSAQQFPDLHSELNLSSLELGDSALYFCASSVEGHPSEQYFGPGTRLTVT.

This clonotype is labeled as medium-sized. This rearrangement joins TRBV9 to TRBJ2-3, with 8 bases identical to TRBD1. This CDR3 contains 18 residues. The V gene's germline CDR1 is SGDLS and CDR2 YYNGEE. The V gene end was trimmed by 2 bases and the J gene end by 5 bases; junction bases not matched to a gene: 16. The CDR3 DNA reads TGTGCCAGCAGCGTGGAGGATCGGACAGGGTTTTTAGGAGATACGCAGTATTTT. Translated: CASSVEDRTGFLGDTQYF.

This clonotype was picked up many times. The chain employs TRBV6-5 and TRBJ2-7; no clear D. The CDR3 runs 14 residues. Per germline, CDR1 MNHEY and CDR2 SVGAGI. V lost 2 bases and J lost 4, with 12 bases in between. As DNA, the CDR3 is TGTGCCAGCAGTTACGGGGAAGGGAAGTACGAGCAGTACTTC. Translated: CASSYGEGKYEQYF.

This clonotype was seen many times. CDR3 coding DNA: TGTGCCAGCAGCCAAAGATCCTACAATGAGCAGTTCTTC. This gives the protein CASSQRSYNEQFF. The rearrangement joins TRBV14 to TRBJ2-1; unclear D gene. CDR3 length equals 13 residues. V lost 2 bases and J 1 base, leaving 3 bases between the germline ends. Germline CDR1 reads SGHDN; CDR2 reads FVKESK. Supplemented by reference TRBV14 and TRBJ2-1, the full variable domain reads EAGVTQFPSHSVIEKGQTVTLRCDPISGHDNLYWYRRVMGKEIKFLLHFVKESKQDESGMPNNRFLAERTGGTYSTLKVQPAELEDSGVYFCASSQRSYNEQFFGPGTRLTVL.

This clonotype was seen many times. This rearrangement joins TRBV29-1 to TRBJ2-3; 16 positions agree with TRBD2. There are 19 residues in the CDR3. Germline values: CDR1 SQVTM, CDR2 ANQGSEA. V trimming: 2 bases; J trimming: 2 bases; junction bases outside the gene matches: 10. Here the CDR3 DNA reads TGCAGCGTTGAAACCGGGACTAGCGGGGGGGCACGATCCACAGATACGCAGTATTTT. The encoded protein is CSVETGTSGGARSTDTQYF.

This clonotype showed up many times. V is TRBV20-1 and J is TRBJ2-1; perhaps TRBD2 as D (5 bases). CDR1 DFQATT and CDR2 SNEGSKA come from the germline V gene (reference sequence). V gave up 3 bases and J gave up 6 bases, with 15 bases separating them. The CDR3 spans 14 residues. CDR3 loop: CSASKPQEVNEQFF. In DNA, the CDR3 is TGCAGTGCTAGTAAGCCTCAGGAGGTCAATGAGCAGTTCTTC.

This clonotype was observed at least ten times. This chain uses TRBV12-3 or TRBV12-4 with TRBJ1-1; 9 positions match TRBD1. Unmatched junction bases numbered 8, after V lost 5 bases and J lost 4 bases. There are 15 residues in the CDR3. The CDR3 region is CASSPRTGAGTEAFF. CDR3 DNA sequence: TGTGCCAGCAGTCCCAGGACAGGGGCCGGCACTGAAGCTTTCTTT.